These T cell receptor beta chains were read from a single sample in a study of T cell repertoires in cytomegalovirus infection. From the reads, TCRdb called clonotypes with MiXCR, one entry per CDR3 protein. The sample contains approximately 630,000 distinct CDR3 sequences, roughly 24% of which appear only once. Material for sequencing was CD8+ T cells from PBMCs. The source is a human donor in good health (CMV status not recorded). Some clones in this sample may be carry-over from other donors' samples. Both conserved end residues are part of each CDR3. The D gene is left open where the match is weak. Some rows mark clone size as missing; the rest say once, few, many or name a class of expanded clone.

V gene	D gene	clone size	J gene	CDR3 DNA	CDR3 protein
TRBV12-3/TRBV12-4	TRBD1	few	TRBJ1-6	TGTGCCAGCGGGACAGGGGGCGATTCACCCCTCCACTTT	CASGTGGDSPLHF
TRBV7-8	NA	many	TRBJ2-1	TGTGCCAGCATTCTCCCGGGGAATGAGCAGTTCTTC	CASILPGNEQFF
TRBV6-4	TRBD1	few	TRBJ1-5	TGTGCCAGCAGCCCGGACAGGTCGCCCTATCAGCCCCAGCATTTT	CASSPDRSPYQPQHF
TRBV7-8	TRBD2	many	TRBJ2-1	TGTGCCAGCAGCCCCCGGAGGAGCGGGGGGTCAAGCTCCTACAATGAGCAGTTCTTC	CASSPRRSGGSSSYNEQFF
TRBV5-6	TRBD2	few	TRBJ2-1	TGTGCCAGCTTGGGGGGGGGGGCCTACAATGAGCAGTTCTTC	CASLGGGAYNEQFF
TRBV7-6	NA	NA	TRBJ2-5	TGTGCCAGCAGCCGACACGCGGAGACCCAGTACTTC	CASSRHAETQYF
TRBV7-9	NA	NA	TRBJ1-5	TGTGCCAGCAGCTTAGTTGGCGCGGGGGATCAGCCCCAGCATTTT	CASSLVGAGDQPQHF
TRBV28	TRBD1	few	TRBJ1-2	TGTGCCAGCAGTTTATACCGGACAGGGAGCGGCTACACCTTC	CASSLYRTGSGYTF
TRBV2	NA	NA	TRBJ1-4	TGTGCCAGCAGTGGAGGCGACAGCTGGAATGAAAAACTGTTTTTT	CASSGGDSWNEKLFF
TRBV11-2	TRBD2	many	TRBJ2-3	TGTGCCAGCAGCTTAGAGGGGCTAGCGGGGGCTAGCACAGATACGCAGTATTTT	CASSLEGLAGASTDTQYF
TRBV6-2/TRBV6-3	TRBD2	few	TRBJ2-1	TGTGCCAGCACCGGGACTAGCGGGGTCAATGAGCAGTTCTTC	CASTGTSGVNEQFF
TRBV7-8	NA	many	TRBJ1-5	TGTGCCAGCAGCTTAGCGCAGGTGGATCAGCCCCAGCATTTT	CASSLAQVDQPQHF
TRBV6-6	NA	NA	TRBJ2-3	TGTGCCAGCAGTTACGTGGGGGCGGGGCCCACAGATACGCAGTATTTT	CASSYVGAGPTDTQYF
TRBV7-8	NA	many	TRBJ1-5	TGTGCCAGCAGCTTAGTCCCTTCGGCCGGATTGAATCAGCCCCAGCATTTT	CASSLVPSAGLNQPQHF
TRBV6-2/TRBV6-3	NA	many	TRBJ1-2	TGTGCCAGCAGCCTCACGGAGGACGGAAACTATGGCTACACCTTC	CASSLTEDGNYGYTF
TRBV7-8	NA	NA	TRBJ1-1	TGTGCCAGCAGCTTAGCCAGGGCGAAAAACACTGAAGCTTTCTTT	CASSLARAKNTEAFF
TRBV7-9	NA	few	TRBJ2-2	TGTGCCAGCAGCCGTCGGGACATTCGCACCGGGGAGCTGTTTTTT	CASSRRDIRTGELFF
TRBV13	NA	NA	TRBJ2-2	TGTGCCAGCAGCTTATTCGGGGGTAACGCCGGGGAGCTGTTTTTT	CASSLFGGNAGELFF
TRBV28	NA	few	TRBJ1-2	TGTGCCAGCACCCTACTTGGTACAGAGGATAACTATGGCTACACCTTC	CASTLLGTEDNYGYTF
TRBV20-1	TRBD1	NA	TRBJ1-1	TGCAGTGCTAGAAGCAACAGGGGCACAAACACTGAAGCTTTCTTT	CSARSNRGTNTEAFF
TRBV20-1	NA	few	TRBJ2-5	TGCAGTGCTTGGCCCGAGAGGCAAGAGACCCAGTACTTC	CSAWPERQETQYF
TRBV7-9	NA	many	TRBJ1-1	TGTGCCAGCAGCTCCTCCCAAGACGTACGCCCCGAAGCTTTCTTT	CASSSSQDVRPEAFF
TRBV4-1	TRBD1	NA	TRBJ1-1	TGCGCCAGCAGCCATGAGCCGGGACAGGCTAAATTCATGAACACTGAAGCTTTCTTT	CASSHEPGQAKFMNTEAFF
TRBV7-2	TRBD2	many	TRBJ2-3	TGTGCCAGCAGGGGACTAGCGGGGCTAGATACGCAGTATTTT	CASRGLAGLDTQYF
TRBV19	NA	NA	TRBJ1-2	TGTGCCAGTATTGCCAGGGTACGAAGAGGGCCTAACTATGGCTACACCTTC	CASIARVRRGPNYGYTF
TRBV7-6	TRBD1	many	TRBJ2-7	TGTGCCAGCAGCTTAGGCGGACAGGGCTACGAGCAGTACTTC	CASSLGGQGYEQYF
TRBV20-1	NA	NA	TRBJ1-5	TGCAGTGCTAGAGTGGTCGGGGTTGTGAGCAATCAGCCCCAGCATTTT	CSARVVGVVSNQPQHF
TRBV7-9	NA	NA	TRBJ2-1	TGTGCCAGCACCCCGGTGGGGAGCGAGTACAATGAGCAGTTCTTC	CASTPVGSEYNEQFF
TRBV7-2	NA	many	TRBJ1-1	TGTGCCAGCAGCTTAGGAGGCGGGCATTCGAACACTGAAGCTTTCTTT	CASSLGGGHSNTEAFF
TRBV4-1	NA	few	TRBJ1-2	TGCGCCAGCAGCCATACCGGACAACCAGCCAATGGCTACACCTTC	CASSHTGQPANGYTF
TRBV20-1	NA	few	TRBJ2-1	TGCAGTGCTAGAGCAATCAGGGAGGATAACCACAATGAGCAGTTCTTC	CSARAIREDNHNEQFF
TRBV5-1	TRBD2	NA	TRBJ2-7	TGCGCCAGCAGCGAGTCAGCGGGGGCCCTCTCCTACGAGCAGTACTTC	CASSESAGALSYEQYF
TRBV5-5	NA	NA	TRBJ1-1	TGTGCCAGCAGCTTGGAGCCGCTCGCCGCTGAAGCTTTCTTT	CASSLEPLAAEAFF
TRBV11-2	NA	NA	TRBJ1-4	TGTGCCAGCAGCTCCCTAAGAGATAGCGCGGCCGAACTGTTTTTT	CASSSLRDSAAELFF
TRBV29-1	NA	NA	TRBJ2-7	TGCAGCGTTGCTTGGGGGGCCGAGCAGTACTTC	CSVAWGAEQYF
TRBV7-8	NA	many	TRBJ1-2	TGTGCCAGCAGCTTGGACTACCTCCCAGCGTATGGCTACACCTTC	CASSLDYLPAYGYTF
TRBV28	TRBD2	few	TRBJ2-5	TGTGCCAGCGAAGCGGGGTTGGAGACCCAGTACTTC	CASEAGLETQYF
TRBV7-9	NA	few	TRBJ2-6	TGTGCCAGCAGCTTATTGGGTTACCTAACCGGGGCCAACGTCCTGACTTTC	CASSLLGYLTGANVLTF
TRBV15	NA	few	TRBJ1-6	TGTGCCACCAGCAGGTGGGGGGACAATTCACCCCTCCACTTT	CATSRWGDNSPLHF
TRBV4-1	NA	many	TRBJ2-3	TGCGCCAGCAGCCACCCCGCCGAGGTGAGCACAGATACGCAGTATTTT	CASSHPAEVSTDTQYF
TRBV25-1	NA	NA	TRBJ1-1	TGTGCCAGCAGCGAACCGCGGTCCGACACTGAAGCTTTCTTT	CASSEPRSDTEAFF
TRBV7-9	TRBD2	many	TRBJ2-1	TGTGCCAGCAGCTACCTATCTAGGGGAGGGTCGTTTTCGGATGAGCAGTTCTTC	CASSYLSRGGSFSDEQFF
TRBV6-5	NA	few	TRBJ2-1	TGTGCCAGCAGTTCCGATACCGACAGATTCCTAGGGAATGAGCAGTTCTTC	CASSSDTDRFLGNEQFF
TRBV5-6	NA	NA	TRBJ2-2	TGTGCCAGCAGCTTAAAGTTTTCTCTCACCGGGGAGCTGTTTTTT	CASSLKFSLTGELFF
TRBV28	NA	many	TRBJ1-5	TGTGCCTCACAGAGGGATAGAGGTCAGCCCCAGCATTTT	CASQRDRGQPQHF
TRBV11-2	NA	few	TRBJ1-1	TGTGCCAGCAGCGAGTGGGGGGGTTTGAACACTGAAGCTTTCTTT	CASSEWGGLNTEAFF
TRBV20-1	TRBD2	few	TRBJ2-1	TGCAGTGCTAAAGCCAGCGGGGGGACCTACAATGAGCAGTTCTTC	CSAKASGGTYNEQFF
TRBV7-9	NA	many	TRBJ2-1	TGTGCCAGCAGCTCCCCGTGGGACAATGAGCAGTTCTTC	CASSSPWDNEQFF
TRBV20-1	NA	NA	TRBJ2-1	TGCAGTGCTAGGGCGCCTAAGACCTACAATGAGCAGTTCTTC	CSARAPKTYNEQFF
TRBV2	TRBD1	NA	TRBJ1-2	TGTGCCAGCATTAACAGGGGTTTGCCGACGCAATATGGCTACACCTTC	CASINRGLPTQYGYTF
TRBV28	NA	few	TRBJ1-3	TGTGCCAGCAGTGAACTGGGACACTCTGGAAACACCATATATTTT	CASSELGHSGNTIYF
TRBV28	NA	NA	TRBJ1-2	TGTGCCAGCAGCGCAGCGGCCATAGAATACCGTGGCTACACCTTC	CASSAAAIEYRGYTF
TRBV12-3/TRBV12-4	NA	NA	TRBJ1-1	TGTGCCAGCAGTTCAGGGGTACGTATTGAAGCTTTCTTT	CASSSGVRIEAFF
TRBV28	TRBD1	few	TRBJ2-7	TGTGCCAGCAGTTCTATCGAGGACAGGGAACAGGGGCGCCCCTACGAGCAGTACTTC	CASSSIEDREQGRPYEQYF